A single sample is the source of the 2 T cell receptor beta chains below, sequenced in a study of human T cells and chemical hapten exposure. Library construction involved attaching unique molecular identifiers to individual cDNA molecules, which allowed quantitative, reproducible TCR counting. From the reads, TCRdb called clonotypes with MiXCR, one entry per CDR3 protein. The sample shows roughly 3,000 distinct CDR3 sequences, roughly 50% of them seen only once. Total RNA was isolated from unfractionated whole blood. Sequenced material: whole blood. These receptors all stem from a human donor who had alopecia or was a healthy volunteer (not recorded which). Some clones in this sample may be carry-over from other donors' samples. This table probably holds off-target reads from a library built for another chain.

This clonotype was observed a handful of times. This chain uses TRBV6-2 or TRBV6-3 with TRBJ2-7; 13 bases are a match to TRBD2. The CDR3 runs to 15 residues. The germline CDR1 and CDR2 sequences are MNHEY and SVGEGT. V shed 2 bases, J shed 2 bases, and the junction held 0 bases outside the gene matches. Here the CDR3 DNA reads TGTGCCAGCAGTTACGGGACTAGCGGGACCTACGAGCAGTACTTC. Amino acid sequence: CASSYGTSGTYEQYF.

This clonotype was seen a handful of times. CDR3 nucleotides: TGTGCCAGCAGTTACAAAGCGGGGGACCCGAAACCCACAGATACGCAGTATTTT. It codes for CASSYKAGDPKPTDTQYF. The V gene is TRBV6-2 or TRBV6-3, the J gene TRBJ2-3; 8 nucleotides match TRBD2. The CDR3 sequence is 18 residues long. CDR1 and CDR2 from the germline V gene are MNHEY and SVGEGT. V was pared by 2 bases and J by 2 bases, with 12 bases of the junction left unmatched.